This T cell receptor (beta chain) was profiled in a study of cytomegalovirus exposure and HLA in healthy donors. The method was immunoSEQ multiplex PCR; TCRdb's version includes in-frame clones alone and lacks a portion of them. The sample lists about 130,000 clones, around 80% seen once, with just under 30% in the top ten. A remark on this clone: The antigen is not known.

General observations from the study: A few of the chains that were CMV-associated were confirmed in vitro to be specific for CMV antigens. Rarity held for most TCR sequences, but there were some public TCRs that occurred in many donors. Cytomegalovirus-associated status was assigned to more than 150 TCR beta chains.

From the 120-subject validation cohort, which was separate from the approximately 700-subject first cohort, the donors were drawn. Sample: PBMCs. The clonotype was recovered from a man between 25 and 39 years old in good health and CMV-seropositive.

The CDR3 region is CASNRMGQISEKLFF. CDR3 in DNA: TGTGCCAGTAATCGGATGGGACAGATCAGTGAAAAACTGTTTTTT. The chain joins TRBV19 to TRBJ1-4; TRBD1 aligns across 7 bases. Trimming cost V 7 bases and J 7 bases; bases outside gene matches: 12. The CDR3 totals 15 residues. Germline CDR1 reads LNHDA; CDR2 reads SQIVND (reference sequence). Supplemented by reference TRBV19 and TRBJ1-4, the full variable domain reads DGGITQSPKYLFRKEGQNVTLSCEQNLNHDAMYWYRQDPGQGLRLIYYSQIVNDFQKGDIAEGYSVSREKKESFPLTVTSAQKNPTAFYLCASNRMGQISEKLFFGSGTQLSVL.